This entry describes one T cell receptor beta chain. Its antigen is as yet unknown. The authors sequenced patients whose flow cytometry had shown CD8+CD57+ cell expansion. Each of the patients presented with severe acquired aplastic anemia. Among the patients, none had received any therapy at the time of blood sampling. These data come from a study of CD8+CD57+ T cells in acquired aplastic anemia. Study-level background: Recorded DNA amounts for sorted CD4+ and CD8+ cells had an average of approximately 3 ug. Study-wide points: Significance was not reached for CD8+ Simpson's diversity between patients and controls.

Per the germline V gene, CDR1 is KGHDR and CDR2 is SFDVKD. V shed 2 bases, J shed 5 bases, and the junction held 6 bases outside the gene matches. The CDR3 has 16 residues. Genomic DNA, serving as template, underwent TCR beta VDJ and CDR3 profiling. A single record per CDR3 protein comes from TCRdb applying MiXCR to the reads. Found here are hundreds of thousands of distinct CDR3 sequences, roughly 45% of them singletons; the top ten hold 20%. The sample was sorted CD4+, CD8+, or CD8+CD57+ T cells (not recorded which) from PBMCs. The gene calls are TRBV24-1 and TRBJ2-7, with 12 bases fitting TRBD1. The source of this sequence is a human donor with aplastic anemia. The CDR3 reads CATSDSRDRGLDEQYF. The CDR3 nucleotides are TGTGCCACCAGTGATTCCCGGGACAGGGGGCTCGACGAGCAGTACTTC.